The source of this T cell receptor (beta chain) is a study of T-cell reconstitution after alpha-beta-depleted transplantation in children (TCRdb year 2016). Some background on the complete study: Using TCR repertoire profiling, the study followed T-cell immune reconstitution in a quantitative way in children after TCRalphabeta/CD19-depleted allogeneic hematopoietic cell transplantation.

The library was generated by PCR. The listed sequencing device is Illumina HiSeq 2500. To normalize quantification of the TCRbeta repertoire, the TCR libraries were built with molecular barcoding that relied on unique molecular identifiers. Using fastp trimming at Q25 and MiXCR clonotype assembly, TCRdb reanalyzed the public sequencing data and kept in-frame beta chains. Rows matching on CDR3 protein sequence are summarized as one entry with the most common DNA and genes. Here the sample has about 340,000 distinct CDR3 sequences; over 9% occur a single time. 2.4% of the sample is held by the ten biggest clonotypes. The V and J ends are trimmed by 3 bases and 5 bases, leaving 13 bases between them. As encoded in the germline V gene, CDR1 is MRHNA while CDR2 is SNTAGT. Including the terminal cysteine and phenylalanine, the CDR3 comprises 14 residues. Only CDR3 DNA remains: 42 bases, in frame from the first base.

This clonotype appeared many times. The clone's antigen remains unknown. Per-base quality was not reported, and no clone a single base away is much larger than it. The sequences come from PBMCs from the stem cell graft donor, collected from the stem cell graft. This chain joins TRBV6-4 to TRBJ1-1, with the D gene too uncertain to name. This sequence originates from a human donor who donated a stem cell graft to a child with acute lymphoblastic leukemia. This receptor carries the CDR3 CASSELASRTEAFF. The sequenced DNA is TGTGCCAGCAGTGAACTGGCATCGAGAACTGAAGCTTTCTTT.